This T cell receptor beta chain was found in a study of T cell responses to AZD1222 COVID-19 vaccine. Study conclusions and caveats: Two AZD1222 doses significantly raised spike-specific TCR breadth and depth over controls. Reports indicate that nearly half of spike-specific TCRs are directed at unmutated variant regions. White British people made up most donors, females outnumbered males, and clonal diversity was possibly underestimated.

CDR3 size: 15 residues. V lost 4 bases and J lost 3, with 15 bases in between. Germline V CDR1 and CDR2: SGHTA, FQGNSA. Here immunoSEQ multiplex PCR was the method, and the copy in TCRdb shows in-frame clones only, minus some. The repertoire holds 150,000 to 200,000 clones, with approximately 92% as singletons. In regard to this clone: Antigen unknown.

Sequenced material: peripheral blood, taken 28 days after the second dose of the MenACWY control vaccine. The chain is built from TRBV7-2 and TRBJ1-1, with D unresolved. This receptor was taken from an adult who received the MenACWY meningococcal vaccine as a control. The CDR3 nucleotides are TGTGCCAGCAGCTCCTCGGCCGGGAGGTACACTGAAGCTTTCTTT. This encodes CASSSSAGRYTEAFF.